These T cell receptor beta chains were read from a single sample in a study of cytomegalovirus exposure and HLA in healthy donors. Profiled with immunoSEQ multiplex PCR; TCRdb holds only in-frame clones, not every one. This sample yields around 88,000 clones, of which under 80% are seen a single time; 1.8% belongs to the top ten. Sequencing was carried out using PBMCs. The source is a male donor in good health and CMV-seronegative. The CDR3 runs from the conserved cysteine through the conserved F or W. A D gene is named only where the DNA matches it firmly. Clone size is shown for a subset of rows, as once, few, many or a class of expanded clone.

v_gene	abundance	j_gene	d_gene	CDR3aa	CDR3nt
TRBV7-9	.	TRBJ2-7	TRBD1	CASSSSGGTGPTYEQYF	TGTGCCAGCAGCTCCTCGGGTGGGACAGGGCCCACCTACGAGCAGTACTTC
TRBV9	.	TRBJ1-5	.	CASSASADSFNQPQHF	TGTGCCAGCAGCGCCTCTGCCGACAGTTTCAATCAGCCCCAGCATTTT
TRBV5-4	.	TRBJ2-7	TRBD1	CASSSRDRPPYEQYF	TGTGCCAGCAGCTCCCGGGACAGGCCGCCCTACGAGCAGTACTTC
TRBV5-4	.	TRBJ2-3	TRBD2	CASSRLAGLDTQYF	TGTGCCAGCAGCCGCCTAGCGGGGCTAGATACGCAGTATTTT
TRBV28	.	TRBJ1-5	.	CASSLTLSRQPQHF	TGTGCCAGCAGTTTGACTCTCAGTCGTCAGCCCCAGCATTTT
TRBV7-9	.	TRBJ2-7	.	CASSPQTTSYEQYF	TGTGCCAGCAGCCCCCAGACTACCTCCTACGAGCAGTACTTC
TRBV27	once	TRBJ2-7	TRBD2	CASSLREGVYEQYF	TGTGCCAGCAGTTTGCGGGAGGGGGTCTACGAGCAGTACTTC
TRBV4-1	.	TRBJ1-5	.	CASSQSPINQPQHF	TGCGCCAGCAGCCAATCCCCTATTAATCAGCCCCAGCATTTT
TRBV20-1	.	TRBJ1-5	.	CSAIGDQPQHF	TGCAGTGCTATCGGGGATCAGCCCCAGCATTTT
TRBV19	.	TRBJ2-1	TRBD2	CASRTLAGGPGNEQFF	TGTGCCAGTAGGACTCTAGCGGGAGGGCCGGGCAATGAGCAGTTCTTC
TRBV19	.	TRBJ1-5	.	CASSIAENGGPQHF	TGTGCCAGTAGTATAGCGGAGAACGGCGGGCCCCAGCATTTT
TRBV27	.	TRBJ2-2	.	CASSPRVSTGELFF	TGTGCCAGCAGCCCACGGGTTTCCACCGGGGAGCTGTTTTTT
TRBV2	few	TRBJ1-1	TRBD1	CASREGGQFTEAFF	TGTGCCAGCAGAGAAGGGGGCCAGTTCACTGAAGCTTTCTTT
TRBV27	.	TRBJ2-2	.	CASSFYEKINPPPGLNTGELFF	TGTGCCAGCAGTTTTTATGAAAAAATCAACCCCCCGCCGGGACTCAACACCGGGGAGCTGTTTTTT
TRBV5-6	.	TRBJ1-1	.	CASSLDGRYTEAFF	TGTGCCAGCAGCTTGGATGGCAGGTACACTGAAGCTTTCTTT
TRBV11-2	.	TRBJ2-5	.	CASSFNQETQYF	TGTGCCAGCAGCTTCAACCAAGAGACCCAGTACTTC
TRBV2	.	TRBJ2-1	TRBD2	CATTSGSYNEQFF	TGTGCCACCACTAGCGGCTCCTACAATGAGCAGTTCTTC
TRBV28	.	TRBJ2-1	TRBD2	CASSLWPSGSAANEQFF	TGTGCCAGCAGTTTATGGCCTAGCGGATCAGCAGCCAATGAGCAGTTCTTC